This entry features one T cell receptor (beta chain) sequence. Here immunoSEQ multiplex PCR was the method, and the copy in TCRdb shows in-frame clones only, minus some. There are around 50,000 clones in the sample; 75% to 90% occur only once, and about 5.8% lies in the top ten. The data are from a study of blood T cell repertoires in COVID-19. Sequences were obtained from peripheral blood. The TCR sequence derives from a human donor in a cohort sampled during active COVID-19.

In DNA form, the CDR3 reads TGTGCCAGCAGCGTAGGAGGAGCCGGGGAGCTGTTTTTT. This encodes CASSVGGAGELFF. The chain couples TRBV9 to TRBJ2-2; D not certain. The CDR3 runs 13 residues. CDR1 is SGDLS and CDR2 is YYNGEE in the germline V gene. The V end was cut by 0 bases, the J end by 6 bases, with 6 bases between.